Listed below are T cell receptor beta chains from one sample, sequenced in a study of T-cell memory formation after mild COVID-19. TCRdb re-called the 5' RACE reads through MiXCR, storing one row per CDR3 protein. Of about 210,000 distinct CDR3 sequences in the sample, about 11% were seen once. Sequenced sample: PBMCs or a T cell subset sorted from them (not recorded which). Every receptor here comes from a man between 18 and 29 years old who had mild COVID-19 (a few samples of this study predate the infection). Cell type and time point are not known. The conserved cysteine and the conserved F or W are not part of the CDR3 here. Size is omitted from some rows. Given values are once, few, many or a class for expanded clones.

size	V	J	CDR3
few	TRBV28	TRBJ1-1	ASSKIPDGNTEAF
.	TRBV7-3	TRBJ2-3	ASSLPVGGTDTQY
few	TRBV7-9	TRBJ1-2	ASSWDRGWNGYT
.	TRBV28	TRBJ1-5	ASSTSGTATWH
few	TRBV5-1	TRBJ2-7	ASHFGKDPGGEQY
.	TRBV19	TRBJ2-1	ASSPPPRGPEQF
many	TRBV5-4	TRBJ2-3	ASSSKQVSSTDTQY
few	TRBV6-2/TRBV6-3	TRBJ2-3	ASSSLPQGADTQY
few	TRBV24-1	TRBJ2-6	ATGPTLQGSGANVLT
few	TRBV10-3	TRBJ2-3	AISEWGQGTDTQY
.	TRBV5-1	TRBJ2-3	ASSRQGSSTDTQY
few	TRBV15	TRBJ1-5	ATSRGGTGTANQPQH
.	TRBV5-1	TRBJ2-2	ASSSTGAVDTGELF
.	TRBV20-1	TRBJ2-3	SAPDGYTDTQY
few	TRBV7-2	TRBJ2-3	ASSLNQPRDTQY
few	TRBV24-1	TRBJ2-1	ATSDDRWGGGSYNEQF
.	TRBV6-6	TRBJ1-4	ASSYGEKLF
.	TRBV6-5	TRBJ1-4	ASSWTATNEKLF
few	TRBV20-1	TRBJ2-1	GWASGVNEQF
few	TRBV10-3	TRBJ2-3	AISESRSTDTQY
.	TRBV6-5	TRBJ1-1	ASSYKGTNTEAF
.	TRBV7-2	TRBJ2-2	ASSLGLAGGAGELF
.	TRBV5-1	TRBJ2-3	SSSLISDTDTQY
.	TRBV7-2	TRBJ2-7	ASSYRTSGVPPYEQY
many	TRBV12-3/TRBV12-4	TRBJ1-1	ASSLTGEPEAF
few	TRBV29-1	TRBJ1-2	STCGSPCYGYT
.	TRBV20-1	TRBJ2-6	SAEPASGANVLT
.	TRBV12-5	TRBJ2-7	ASGPREWSYEQY
few	TRBV7-2	TRBJ2-2	ASSSYYGELF
.	TRBV5-1	TRBJ2-1	ASSAEGAPYNEQF
many	TRBV12-3/TRBV12-4	TRBJ1-1	ASSLGDRGPTEAF
few	TRBV12-3/TRBV12-4	TRBJ1-1	ASTEQGLNTEAF
few	TRBV7-8	TRBJ2-2	ASRTVNTGELF
.	TRBV2	TRBJ2-6	ARSEGSGANVLT
few	TRBV7-8	TRBJ2-2	ASSLRGRAGELF
.	TRBV5-1	TRBJ1-5	ASSLGLDSNQPQH
few	TRBV5-1	TRBJ1-1	ASSRRGGNTEAF
few	TRBV6-6	TRBJ2-3	ASSYSSARRGSDTQY
few	TRBV25-1	TRBJ2-3	ASSEYVPGPGTDTQY
few	TRBV3-1	TRBJ2-7	ASSQTQGDGEQY
.	TRBV20-1	TRBJ1-6	SVQGAHNSPLH
many	TRBV5-6	TRBJ2-3	ASSLVASGKMNMQY
few	TRBV6-2/TRBV6-3	TRBJ1-1	ASRIRQGVNTEAF
.	TRBV19	TRBJ1-5	ASSILKADNQPQH
.	TRBV20-1	TRBJ2-3	STRLAGGADTQY
few	TRBV7-6	TRBJ2-5	ASSHVWRVEQETQY
once	TRBV28	TRBJ2-6	ASSSHVTGANVLT
many	TRBV28	TRBJ1-6	ASSPMGALNSPLH
few	TRBV6-6	TRBJ2-2	ASSPDRHTGELF
.	TRBV19	TRBJ2-2	ASSIDRAGELF